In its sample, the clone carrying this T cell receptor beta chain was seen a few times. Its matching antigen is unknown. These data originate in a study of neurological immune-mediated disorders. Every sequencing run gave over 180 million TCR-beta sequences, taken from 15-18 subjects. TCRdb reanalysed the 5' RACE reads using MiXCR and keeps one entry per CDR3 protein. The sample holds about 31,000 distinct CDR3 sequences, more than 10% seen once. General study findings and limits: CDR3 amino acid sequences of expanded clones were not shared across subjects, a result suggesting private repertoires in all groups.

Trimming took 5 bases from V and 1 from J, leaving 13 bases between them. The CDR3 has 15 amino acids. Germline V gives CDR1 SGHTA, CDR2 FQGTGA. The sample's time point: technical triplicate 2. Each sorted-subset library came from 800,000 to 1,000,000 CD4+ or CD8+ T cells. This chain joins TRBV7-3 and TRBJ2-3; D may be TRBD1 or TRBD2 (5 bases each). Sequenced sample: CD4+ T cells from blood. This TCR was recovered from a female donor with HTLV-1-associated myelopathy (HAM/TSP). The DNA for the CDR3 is TGTGCCAGCAGCCTCGAGGGGACGGGCACAGATACGCAGTATTTT. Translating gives CASSLEGTGTDTQYF.